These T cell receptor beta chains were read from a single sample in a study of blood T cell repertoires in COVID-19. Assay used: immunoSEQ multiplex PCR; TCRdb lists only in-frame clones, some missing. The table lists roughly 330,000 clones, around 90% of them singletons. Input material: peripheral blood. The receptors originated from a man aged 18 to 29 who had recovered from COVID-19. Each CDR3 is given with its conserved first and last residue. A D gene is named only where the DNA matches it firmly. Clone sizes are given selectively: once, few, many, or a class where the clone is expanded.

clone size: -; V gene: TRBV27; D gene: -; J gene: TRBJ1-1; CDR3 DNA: TGTGCCAGCAGCTTGGAGTTCCGGAGAGGCGCCGCTTTCTTT; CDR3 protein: CASSLEFRRGAAFF
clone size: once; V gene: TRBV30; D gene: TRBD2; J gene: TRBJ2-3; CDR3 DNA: TGTGCCTGGAGTCCCCCGACTAGCGGGAGACGAACAGATACGCAGTATTTT; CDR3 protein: CAWSPPTSGRRTDTQYF
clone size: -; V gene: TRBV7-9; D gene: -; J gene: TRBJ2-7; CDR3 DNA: TGTGCCAGCAGCTTAGCTTCCATCCTGGCAGGGCGAACGTACGAGCAGTACTTC; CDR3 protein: CASSLASILAGRTYEQYF
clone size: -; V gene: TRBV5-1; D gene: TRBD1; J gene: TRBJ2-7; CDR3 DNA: TGCGCCAGCAGCCTGGAAGGGACAGTGTACTACGAGCAGTACTTC; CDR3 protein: CASSLEGTVYYEQYF
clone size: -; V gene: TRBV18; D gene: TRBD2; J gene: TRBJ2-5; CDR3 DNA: TGTGCCAGCTCACCACCGGGGCTAGCGGGAGGGGAGACCCAGTACTTC; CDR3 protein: CASSPPGLAGGETQYF
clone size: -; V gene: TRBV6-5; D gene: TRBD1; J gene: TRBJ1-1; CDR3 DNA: TGTGCCAGTACCCGTAACTTACAGGGGCACACTGAAGCTTTCTTT; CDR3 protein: CASTRNLQGHTEAFF
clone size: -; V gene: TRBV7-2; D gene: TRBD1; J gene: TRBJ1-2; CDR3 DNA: TGTGCCAGCAGCTTAGGCAGGGGGGACTATGGCTACACCTTC; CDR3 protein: CASSLGRGDYGYTF
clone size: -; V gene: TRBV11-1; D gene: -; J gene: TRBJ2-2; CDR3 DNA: TGTGCCAGCAGCTTAGTAGACACCGGGGAGCTGTTTTTT; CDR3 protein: CASSLVDTGELFF
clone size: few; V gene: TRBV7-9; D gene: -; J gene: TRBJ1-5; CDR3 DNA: TGTGCCAGCAGCCCCCGCGGCGTCAGCAATCAGCCCCAGCATTTT; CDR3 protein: CASSPRGVSNQPQHF
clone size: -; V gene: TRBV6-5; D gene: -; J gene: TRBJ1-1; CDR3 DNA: TGTGCCAGCCTAGATTCATCCGCGAACACTGAAGCTTTCTTT; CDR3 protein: CASLDSSANTEAFF
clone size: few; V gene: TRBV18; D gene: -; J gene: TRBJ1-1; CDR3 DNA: TGTGCCAGCTCACAAGAATTCGGGGGAAACACTGAAGCTTTCTTT; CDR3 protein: CASSQEFGGNTEAFF
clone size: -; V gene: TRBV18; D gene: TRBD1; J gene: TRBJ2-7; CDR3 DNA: TGTGCCAGCTCACCCCGGACAGGTGACTACGAGCAGTACTTC; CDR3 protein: CASSPRTGDYEQYF
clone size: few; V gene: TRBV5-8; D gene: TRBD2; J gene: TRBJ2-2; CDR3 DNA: TGTGCCAGCAGCGGGGGACTAGCGGGGACCGGGGAGCTGTTTTTT; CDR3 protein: CASSGGLAGTGELFF
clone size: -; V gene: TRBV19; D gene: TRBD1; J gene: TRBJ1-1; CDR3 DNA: TGTGCCAGTAGTATCGGACAGGCTTCAACTGAAGCTTTCTTT; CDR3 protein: CASSIGQASTEAFF
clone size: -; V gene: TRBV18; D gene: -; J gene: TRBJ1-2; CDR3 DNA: TGTGCCAGCTCACCAACCATGACCACAGGGCAGCTTCATGGCTACACCTTC; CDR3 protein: CASSPTMTTGQLHGYTF
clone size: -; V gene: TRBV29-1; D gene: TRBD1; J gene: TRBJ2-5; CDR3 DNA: TGCAGCGTCAGACAGGGGATCACCCAGTACTTC; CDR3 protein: CSVRQGITQYF
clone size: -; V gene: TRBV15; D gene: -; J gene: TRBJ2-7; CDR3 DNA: TGTGCCACCAGCAGTAGAAGATTCTCCTACGAGCAGTACTTC; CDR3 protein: CATSSRRFSYEQYF
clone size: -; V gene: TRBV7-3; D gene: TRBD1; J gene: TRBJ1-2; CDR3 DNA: TGTGCCAGCAGCGGACAGGGGCAAGGCTACACCTTC; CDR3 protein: CASSGQGQGYTF
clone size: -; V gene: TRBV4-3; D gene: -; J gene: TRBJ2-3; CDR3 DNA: TGCGCCAGCAGCCAAGATCCGGGGGAGGCAGATACGCAGTATTTT; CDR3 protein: CASSQDPGEADTQYF
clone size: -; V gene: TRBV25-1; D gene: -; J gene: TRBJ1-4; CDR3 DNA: TGTGCCAGCAGTCTTCCCGGGGAAAAACTGTTTTTT; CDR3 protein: CASSLPGEKLFF
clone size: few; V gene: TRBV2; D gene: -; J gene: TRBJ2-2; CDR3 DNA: TGTGCCAGCAGAAGGGACACCACCGGGGAGCTGTTTTTT; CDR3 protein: CASRRDTTGELFF
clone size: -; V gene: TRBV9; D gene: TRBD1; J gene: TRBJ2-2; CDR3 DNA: TGTGCCAGCAGCCGTGGACAGGGGGCGGACACCGGGGAGCTGTTTTTT; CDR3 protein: CASSRGQGADTGELFF
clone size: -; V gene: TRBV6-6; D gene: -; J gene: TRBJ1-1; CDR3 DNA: TGTGCCAGCAGCCACCTGACGGGTTTCAACACTGAAGCTTTCTTT; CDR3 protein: CASSHLTGFNTEAFF
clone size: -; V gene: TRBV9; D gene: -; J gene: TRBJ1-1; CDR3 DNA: TGTGCCAGCAGCGCCCCTGGGGGGGGCGGTGTTGCTGAAGCTTTCTTT; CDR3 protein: CASSAPGGGGVAEAFF
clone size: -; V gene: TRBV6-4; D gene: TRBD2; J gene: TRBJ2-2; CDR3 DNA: TGTGCCAGCAGTGACAGTCTAGCGGGGAACACCGGGGAGCTGTTTTTT; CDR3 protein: CASSDSLAGNTGELFF
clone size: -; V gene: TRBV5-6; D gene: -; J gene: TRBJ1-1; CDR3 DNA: TGTGCCAGCAGCTTCGGAGTTGGCGACACTGAAGCTTTCTTT; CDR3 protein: CASSFGVGDTEAFF
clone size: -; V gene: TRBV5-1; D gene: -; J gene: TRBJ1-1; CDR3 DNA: TGCGCCAGCAGCTTGGACAGCTCCATGAACACTGAAGCTTTCTTT; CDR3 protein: CASSLDSSMNTEAFF
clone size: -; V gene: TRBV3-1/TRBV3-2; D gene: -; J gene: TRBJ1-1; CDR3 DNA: TGTGCCAGCAGCCAAGATCCCGGGACTCAAGCTTTCTTT; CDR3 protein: CASSQDPGTQAFF
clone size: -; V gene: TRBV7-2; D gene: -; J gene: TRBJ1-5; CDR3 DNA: TGTGCCAGCAGCTTAGGAGTGAATCAGCCCCAGCATTTT; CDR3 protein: CASSLGVNQPQHF
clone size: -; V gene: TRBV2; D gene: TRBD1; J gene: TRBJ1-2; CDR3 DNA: TGTGCCAGCAGGGGACAGAGCACTAACTATGGCTACACCTTC; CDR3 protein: CASRGQSTNYGYTF
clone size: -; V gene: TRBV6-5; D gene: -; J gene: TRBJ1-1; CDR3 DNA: TGTGCCAGCAGAGACACACAGGGAATTGAAGCTTTCTTT; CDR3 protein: CASRDTQGIEAFF
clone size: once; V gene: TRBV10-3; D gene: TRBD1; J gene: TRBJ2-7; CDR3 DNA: TGTGCCATCAGTGAAGGGGACAGGGTGTACGAGCAGTACTTC; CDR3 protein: CAISEGDRVYEQYF
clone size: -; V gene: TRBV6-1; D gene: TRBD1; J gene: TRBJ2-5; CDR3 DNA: TGTGCCAGTAGTGACCCCGGGACAGGGGGCTTAGAGACCCAGTACTTC; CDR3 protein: CASSDPGTGGLETQYF
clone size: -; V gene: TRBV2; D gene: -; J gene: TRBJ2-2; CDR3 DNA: TGTGCCAGCAGTGTAGGCAGACTTGACACCGGGGAGCTGTTTTTT; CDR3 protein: CASSVGRLDTGELFF
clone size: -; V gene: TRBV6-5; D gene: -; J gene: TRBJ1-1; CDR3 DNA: TGTGCCAGCAATCAGGGTGCGAACACTGAAGCTTTCTTT; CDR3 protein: CASNQGANTEAFF
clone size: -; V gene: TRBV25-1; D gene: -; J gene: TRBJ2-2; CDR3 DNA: TGTGCCAGCAGTGAATATGGGCAGTTAAGTGGGGAGCTGTTTTTT; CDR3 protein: CASSEYGQLSGELFF
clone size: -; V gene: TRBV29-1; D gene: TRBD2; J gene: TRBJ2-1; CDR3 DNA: TGCAGCGTTGTTGGACTAGAGGGATGGGGTGAGCAGTTCTTC; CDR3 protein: CSVVGLEGWGEQFF
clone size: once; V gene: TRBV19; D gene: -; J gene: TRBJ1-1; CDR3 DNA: TGTGCCAGTACCCAGGGAAGTGAAGCTTTCTTT; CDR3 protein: CASTQGSEAFF
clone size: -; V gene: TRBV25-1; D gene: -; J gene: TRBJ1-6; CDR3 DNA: TGTGCCAGCAGTGGTCAAACACGGAGCTCCTATAATTCACCCCTCCACTTT; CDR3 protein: CASSGQTRSSYNSPLHF
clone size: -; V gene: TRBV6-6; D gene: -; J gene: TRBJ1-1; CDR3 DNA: TGTGCCAGCAACAGGAATAAGAATTTTGAAGCTTTCTTT; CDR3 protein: CASNRNKNFEAFF
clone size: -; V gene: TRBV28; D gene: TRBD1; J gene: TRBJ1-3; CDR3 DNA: TGTGCCATCGGGACAGCTGGAAACACCATATATTTT; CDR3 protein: CAIGTAGNTIYF
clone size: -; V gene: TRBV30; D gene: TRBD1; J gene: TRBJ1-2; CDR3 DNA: TGTGCCTGGAGAACAGGGGGCCATGGCTACACCTTC; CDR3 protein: CAWRTGGHGYTF
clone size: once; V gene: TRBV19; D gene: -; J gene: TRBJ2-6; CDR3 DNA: TGTGCCAGTAGTCCAGACAGGCCCCCCTCTGGGGCCAACGTCCTGACTTTC; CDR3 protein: CASSPDRPPSGANVLTF
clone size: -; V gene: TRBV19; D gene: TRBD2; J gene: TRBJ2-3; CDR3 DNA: TGTGCCAGTAGTGTAGCGGGAAGGGCCATAGATACGCAGTATTTT; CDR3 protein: CASSVAGRAIDTQYF
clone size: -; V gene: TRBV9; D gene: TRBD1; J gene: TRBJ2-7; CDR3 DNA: TGTGCCAGCAGCCCCAGGACAGGGTCAGGGGAGCAGTACTTC; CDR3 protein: CASSPRTGSGEQYF
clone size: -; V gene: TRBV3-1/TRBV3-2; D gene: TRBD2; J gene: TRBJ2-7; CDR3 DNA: TGTGCCAGCAGCCAAGAACTGGGACTAGCGGGGGACGAGCAGTACTTC; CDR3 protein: CASSQELGLAGDEQYF
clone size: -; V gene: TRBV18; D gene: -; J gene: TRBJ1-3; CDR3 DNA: TGTGCCAGCTCACCACCGGGCACAGGAATAGAAAACACCATATATTTT; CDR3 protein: CASSPPGTGIENTIYF
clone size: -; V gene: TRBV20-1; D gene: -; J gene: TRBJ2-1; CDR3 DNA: TGCAGTGCCCTACGGGGGAATGAGCAGTTCTTC; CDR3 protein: CSALRGNEQFF
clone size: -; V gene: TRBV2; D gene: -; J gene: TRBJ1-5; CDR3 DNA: TGTGCCAGCAATGGCAGGGGCAATCAGCCCCAGCATTTT; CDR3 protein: CASNGRGNQPQHF
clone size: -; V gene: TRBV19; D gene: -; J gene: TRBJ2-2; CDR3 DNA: TGTGCCAGTAGTAAAAACAAGAACACCGGGGAGCTGTTTTTT; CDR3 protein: CASSKNKNTGELFF
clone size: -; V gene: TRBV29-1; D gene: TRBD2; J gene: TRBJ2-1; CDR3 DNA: TGCAGCGTGGATAGGACTAGCGGGAGGAATGAGCAGTTCTTC; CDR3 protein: CSVDRTSGRNEQFF
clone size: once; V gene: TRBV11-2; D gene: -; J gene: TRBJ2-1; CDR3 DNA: TGTGCCAGCAGCGACGACAGGTTGTACTTCAATGAGCAGTTCTTC; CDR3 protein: CASSDDRLYFNEQFF